The TCR beta chain under discussion was sequenced for a study of T cells in Graves' hyperthyroidism and ophthalmopathy. Study-level findings and limits: Blood shared most expanded thyroid clonotypes above 0.001.

In this sample, this clonotype turned up a few times. The target antigen is unknown. Uncontrolled infection, other autoimmune disease, pregnancy or lactation disqualified patients from enrolment. TCR beta CDR3 region amplification was performed from RNA transcripts. An initial round of RT-PCR targeting the TCR CDR3 relied on the HTBI primer set. In TCRdb, the multiplex PCR reads were re-called with MiXCR into one record per CDR3 protein. The sample contains 450,000 to 500,000 distinct CDR3 sequences, 22% of which appear only once. CDR3 length equals 17 residues. CDR1 is DFQATT and CDR2 is SNEGSKA in the germline V gene (reference sequence). Losses at the gene ends were 0 bases for V and 2 bases for J; bases not matched to a gene: 11.

The chain links TRBV20-1 to TRBJ1-2; 8 nucleotides line up with TRBD1. The TCR comes from a woman between 65 and 79 years old with Graves' ophthalmopathy. Sequencing was performed on blood. The CDR3 DNA follows: TGCAGTGCTAGAGACATCGGGACAGGCAGGGGGAACTATGGCTACACCTTC. Its translation is CSARDIGTGRGNYGYTF.